This T cell receptor beta chain was obtained from a study of monozygotic twins with inflammatory bowel disease. Each UMI harboured a 6-nucleotide sample barcode and was appended via template switching. No DNA is given; TCRdb re-called the 5' RACE reads and lists each CDR3 protein once. The sample spans around 150,000 distinct CDR3 sequences; the ten largest clones claim 2.8%. Worth noting for this clonotype: Its antigen is unknown.

Study conclusions and caveats: Added variability in patient repertoires may stem from differing immunosuppressive treatments. Healthy twins showed more clonotype sharing with others than IBD patients, especially patients with disease activity.

The sequenced material came from blood. This receptor was obtained from a human donor with ulcerative colitis or Crohn's disease, or a healthy co-twin of an affected twin (not recorded which).

Here the CDR3 reads CSARLLRGGGEQYF. V usage is TRBV20-1 and J usage is TRBJ2-7; TCRdb's D gene call, TRBD2, goes unchecked for lack of DNA. Per germline, CDR1 DFQATT and CDR2 SNEGSKA (reference sequence). The CDR3 has 14 residues.